The present TCR beta chain was sequenced within a study of blood T cell repertoires in COVID-19. On the study more broadly: The cDNA or gDNA used as material had been derived from T cells, B-cell-depleted T cells, or PBMCs.

Two negative PCRs, clearance, or symptom resolution characterized the recovered Cohort 3 donors. In the original analysis: Amplifying reference gene primers gave estimates of nucleated cell counts. Sequencing used immunoSEQ multiplex PCR; TCRdb keeps in-frame clones, though not all of them. From that table come the V and J calls and clone size; the DNA was used to work out D and trimming. The data show about 200,000 clones, 85% seen once. Germline CDR1 KGHSH, CDR2 LQKENI. The CDR3 contains 13 residues. V shed 3 bases and J 7 bases; nucleotides not matched to a gene: 2. The sequence was collected from a middle-aged man who had recovered from COVID-19. V is TRBV18 and J is TRBJ2-1, with 8 positions matching TRBD2. Specimen: PBMCs or T cells enriched from blood (not recorded which). CDR3 DNA sequence: TGTGCCAGCTCACCTACTAGCGGAAATGAGCAGTTCTTC. It is translated as CASSPTSGNEQFF.